This T cell receptor (beta chain) was retrieved from a study of cytomegalovirus exposure and HLA in healthy donors. Study observations and caveats: In a later analysis, specific HLA alleles were associated with more than 15,000 TCR beta sequences at a 0.05 false discovery rate.

PCR amplification relied on 60 Vbeta primers (plus 13 Jbeta primers). Sequencing was performed with immunoSEQ multiplex PCR; in TCRdb, only in-frame clones are kept and a portion is missing. The sample has about 160,000 clones; around 83% are singletons. Details on this clone: Its antigen is undetermined.

Trimming shortened V by 0 bases and J by 4 bases, and 5 bases separated the two germline ends. The CDR3 is 14 residues long. Germline CDR1 reads SGDLS; CDR2 reads YYNGEE. The sequence came from a girl aged 2 to 10 in good health and CMV-seropositive. The sample comprised PBMCs. The rearrangement uses TRBV9 and TRBJ2-6, with D unresolved. This CDR3 is CASSVVSGANVLTF. DNA for the CDR3: TGTGCCAGCAGCGTAGTCTCCGGGGCCAACGTCCTGACTTTC. Filled out from reference TRBV9 and TRBJ2-6, the complete variable domain reads DSGVTQTPKHLITATGQRVTLRCSPRSGDLSVYWYQQSLDQGLQFLIQYYNGEERAKGNILERFSAQQFPDLHSELNLSSLELGDSALYFCASSVVSGANVLTFGAGSRLTVL.